The rows below give T cell receptor beta chains drawn from one sample of a study of shared clonotypes between healthy human individuals. Measured with immunoSEQ multiplex PCR; TCRdb has only the in-frame clones, and not every one. The sample yields more than 200,000 clones, about 65% seen once. The specimen was memory CD4+ T cells sorted from blood. The receptors stem from a man aged 25 to 40 in good health. The conserved cysteine and the conserved F or W are not part of the CDR3 here.

cdr3_length v_call cdr3_aa
13 TRBV5-6 ASSSLGRENEPQH
13 TRBV7-2 ASSLERLLGKWQY
13 TRBV5-1 ASSPRGVSSYEQY
11 TRBV7-2 ASSLPIRREAF
15 TRBV15 ATSTRVTGGSYNEQF
12 TRBV5-4 ASSLYQVNTEAF
11 TRBV7-6 ASSSRTSGEQF
12 TRBV7-9 ASSLAGVSYKQY
12 TRBV7-6 ASSSAPMSGEQF
12 TRBV6-1 ASVVGLAFETQY
11 TRBV5-1 ASSDGSPYEQY
13 TRBV5-1 ASSSGQANTGELF
12 TRBV29-1 SVETGLSNQPQH